A selection of T cell receptor beta chains follows, all from one sample in a study of read filtering for tumor transcriptome and immune sequencing. TCRdb called the reads again in MiXCR, with one record for every CDR3 protein. In the table there are 30,000 to 45,000 distinct CDR3 sequences, 13% to 15% of which are singletons. Sequenced input: a population of CD138-negative cells sorted from bone marrow. These receptors were collected from a donor aged 40 or over with multiple myeloma. CDR3s include the opening cysteine and the closing phenylalanine or tryptophan. Each record gives: J gene, V gene, D gene, clone size, CDR3 protein, CDR3 DNA. The D gene is left open where the match is weak. Some rows mark clone size as missing; the rest say once, few, many or name a class of expanded clone.

j_call: TRBJ2-3
v_call: TRBV6-5
d_call: .
clone_size: many
cdr3_aa: CASSYSRRSTDTQYF
cdr3_nt: TGTGCCAGCAGTTACTCGAGAAGGTCCACAGATACGCAGTATTTT

j_call: TRBJ2-1
v_call: TRBV4-1
d_call: TRBD2
clone_size: many
cdr3_aa: CASSQDQLAGEQFF
cdr3_nt: TGCGCCAGCAGCCAAGATCAGTTAGCGGGTGAGCAGTTCTTC

j_call: TRBJ2-7
v_call: TRBV7-9
d_call: .
clone_size: many
cdr3_aa: CASSLNVGQREQYF
cdr3_nt: TGTGCCAGCAGCTTAAACGTAGGGCAGCGAGAGCAGTACTTC

j_call: TRBJ1-1
v_call: TRBV13
d_call: .
clone_size: many
cdr3_aa: CASSLDQGPAFF
cdr3_nt: TGTGCCAGCAGCCTCGATCAAGGCCCCGCTTTCTTT

j_call: TRBJ2-7
v_call: TRBV5-1
d_call: .
clone_size: many
cdr3_aa: CASSFGGTYEQYF
cdr3_nt: TGCGCCAGCAGCTTCGGAGGGACATACGAGCAGTACTTC

j_call: TRBJ2-5
v_call: TRBV7-7
d_call: TRBD2
clone_size: many
cdr3_aa: CASSPGLVGETQYF
cdr3_nt: TGTGCTAGCAGCCCCGGACTAGTCGGGGAGACCCAGTACTTC

j_call: TRBJ1-2
v_call: TRBV5-6
d_call: .
clone_size: many
cdr3_aa: CASSLEGIDGYTF
cdr3_nt: TGTGCCAGCAGCTTGGAAGGGATCGATGGCTACACCTTC

j_call: TRBJ1-1
v_call: TRBV11-2
d_call: .
clone_size: many
cdr3_aa: CASSLAGIMNTEAFF
cdr3_nt: TGTGCCAGCAGCTTAGCCGGGATAATGAACACTGAAGCTTTCTTT

j_call: TRBJ2-2
v_call: TRBV29-1
d_call: TRBD2
clone_size: many
cdr3_aa: CSAVAGGAGELFF
cdr3_nt: TGCAGCGCTGTAGCGGGGGGGGCCGGGGAGCTGTTTTTT

j_call: TRBJ2-5
v_call: TRBV14
d_call: .
clone_size: .
cdr3_aa: CASGQALAGLETQYF
cdr3_nt: TGTGCCAGCGGCCAAGCTCTGGCTGGTTTAGAGACCCAGTACTTC

j_call: TRBJ2-1
v_call: TRBV2
d_call: .
clone_size: once
cdr3_aa: CATKSIGITNNEQFF
cdr3_nt: TGTGCTACCAAGTCTATCGGAATAACGAACAATGAGCAGTTCTTC

j_call: TRBJ2-2
v_call: TRBV24-1
d_call: .
clone_size: many
cdr3_aa: CATSDSGQLNTGELFF
cdr3_nt: TGTGCCACCAGTGATTCTGGACAGCTGAACACCGGGGAGCTGTTTTTT

j_call: TRBJ2-1
v_call: TRBV2
d_call: .
clone_size: many
cdr3_aa: CASSEGQPKAFF
cdr3_nt: TGTGCCAGCAGTGAAGGACAGCCAAAGGCGTTCTTC

j_call: TRBJ2-7
v_call: TRBV20-1
d_call: TRBD1
clone_size: many
cdr3_aa: CSGDRWSGEQYF
cdr3_nt: TGCAGTGGGGACAGGTGGTCGGGGGAGCAGTACTTC

j_call: TRBJ2-3
v_call: TRBV4-1
d_call: TRBD2
clone_size: many
cdr3_aa: CASSQDRSGLRQYF
cdr3_nt: TGCGCCAGCAGCCAAGACCGTAGCGGGCTTAGGCAGTATTTT

j_call: TRBJ2-3
v_call: TRBV7-3
d_call: TRBD2
clone_size: .
cdr3_aa: CASSRGELDTDTQYF
cdr3_nt: TGTGCCAGCAGCCGGGGGGAACTAGACACAGATACGCAGTATTTT

j_call: TRBJ2-1
v_call: TRBV10-1
d_call: TRBD2
clone_size: many
cdr3_aa: CASSETGLAESSQFF
cdr3_nt: TGCGCCAGCAGTGAGACTGGACTAGCGGAAAGCTCACAGTTCTTC

j_call: TRBJ2-7
v_call: TRBV29-1
d_call: .
clone_size: many
cdr3_aa: CSVPAGQGGYEQYF
cdr3_nt: TGCAGCGTCCCAGCGGGCCAGGGCGGATACGAGCAGTACTTC